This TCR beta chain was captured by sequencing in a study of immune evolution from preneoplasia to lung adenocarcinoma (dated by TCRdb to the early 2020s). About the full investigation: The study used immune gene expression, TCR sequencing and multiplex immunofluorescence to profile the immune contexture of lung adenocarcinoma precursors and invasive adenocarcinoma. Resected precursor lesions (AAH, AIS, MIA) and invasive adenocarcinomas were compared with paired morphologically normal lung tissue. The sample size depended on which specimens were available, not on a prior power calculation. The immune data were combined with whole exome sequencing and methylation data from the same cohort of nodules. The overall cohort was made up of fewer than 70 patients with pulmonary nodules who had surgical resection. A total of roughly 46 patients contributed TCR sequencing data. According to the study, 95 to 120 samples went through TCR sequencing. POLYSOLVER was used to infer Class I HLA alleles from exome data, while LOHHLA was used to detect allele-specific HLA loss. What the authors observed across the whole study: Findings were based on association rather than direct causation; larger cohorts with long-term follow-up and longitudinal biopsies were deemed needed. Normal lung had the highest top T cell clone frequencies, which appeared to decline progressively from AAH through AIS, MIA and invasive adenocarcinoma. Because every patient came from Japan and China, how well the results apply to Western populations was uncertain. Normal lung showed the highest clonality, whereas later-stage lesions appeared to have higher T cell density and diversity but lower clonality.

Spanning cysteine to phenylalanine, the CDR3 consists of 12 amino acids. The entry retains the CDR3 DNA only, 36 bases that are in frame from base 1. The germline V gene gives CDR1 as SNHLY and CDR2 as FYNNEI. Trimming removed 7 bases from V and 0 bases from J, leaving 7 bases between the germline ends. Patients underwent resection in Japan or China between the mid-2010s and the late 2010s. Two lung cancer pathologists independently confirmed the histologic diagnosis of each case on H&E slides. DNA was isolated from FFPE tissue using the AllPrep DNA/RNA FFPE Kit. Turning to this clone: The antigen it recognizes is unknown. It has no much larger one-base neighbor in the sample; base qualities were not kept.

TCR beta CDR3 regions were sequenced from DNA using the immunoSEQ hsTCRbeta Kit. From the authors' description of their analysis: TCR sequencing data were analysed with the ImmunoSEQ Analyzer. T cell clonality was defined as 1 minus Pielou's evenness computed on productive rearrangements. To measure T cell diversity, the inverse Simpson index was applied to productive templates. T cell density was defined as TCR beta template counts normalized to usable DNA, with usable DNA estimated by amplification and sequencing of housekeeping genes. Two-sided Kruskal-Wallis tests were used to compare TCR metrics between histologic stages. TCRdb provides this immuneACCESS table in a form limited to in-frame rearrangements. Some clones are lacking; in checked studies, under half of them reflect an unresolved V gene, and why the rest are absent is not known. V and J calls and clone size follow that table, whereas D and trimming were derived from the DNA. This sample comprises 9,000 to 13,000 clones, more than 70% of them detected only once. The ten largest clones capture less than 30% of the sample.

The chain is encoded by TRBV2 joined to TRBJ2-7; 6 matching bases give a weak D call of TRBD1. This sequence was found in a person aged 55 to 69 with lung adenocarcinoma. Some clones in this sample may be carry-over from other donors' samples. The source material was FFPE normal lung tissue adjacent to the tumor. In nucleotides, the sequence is TGTGCCAGCATGGACAGCTCCTACGAGCAGTACTTC. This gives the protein CASMDSSYEQYF. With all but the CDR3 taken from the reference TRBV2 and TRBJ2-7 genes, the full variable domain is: EPEVTQTPSHQVTQMGQEVILRCVPISNHLYFYWYRQILGQKVEFLVSFYNNEISEKSEIFDDQFSVERPDGSNFTLKIRSTKLEDSAMYFCASMDSSYEQYFGPGTRLTVT.